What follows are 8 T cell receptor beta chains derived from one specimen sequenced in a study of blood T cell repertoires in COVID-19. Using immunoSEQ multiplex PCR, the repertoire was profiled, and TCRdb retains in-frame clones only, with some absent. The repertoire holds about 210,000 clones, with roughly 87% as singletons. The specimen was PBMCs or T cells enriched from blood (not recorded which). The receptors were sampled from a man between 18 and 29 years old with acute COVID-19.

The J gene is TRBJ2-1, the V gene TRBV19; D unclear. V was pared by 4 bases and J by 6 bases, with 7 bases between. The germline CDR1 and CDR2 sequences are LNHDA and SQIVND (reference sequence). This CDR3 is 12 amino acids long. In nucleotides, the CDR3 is TGTGCCAGTAGTAGCCCGAGCAATGAGCAGTTCTTC. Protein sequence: CASSSPSNEQFF.

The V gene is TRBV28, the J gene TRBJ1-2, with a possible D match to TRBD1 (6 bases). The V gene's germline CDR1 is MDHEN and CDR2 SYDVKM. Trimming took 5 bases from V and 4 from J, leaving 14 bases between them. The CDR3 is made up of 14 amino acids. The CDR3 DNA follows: TGTGCCAGCAGTACCGGACAGCCGGCCTATGGCTACACCTTC. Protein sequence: CASSTGQPAYGYTF.

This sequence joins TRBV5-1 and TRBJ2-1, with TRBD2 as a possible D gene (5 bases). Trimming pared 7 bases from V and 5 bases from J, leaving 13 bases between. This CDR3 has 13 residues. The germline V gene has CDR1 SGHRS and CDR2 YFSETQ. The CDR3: CASRMRADNEQFF. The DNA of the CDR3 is TGCGCCAGCCGCATGAGGGCCGACAATGAGCAGTTCTTC.

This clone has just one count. For the CDR3, the DNA is TGCAGCGTTACTGGACAGGGAGTGACGAACACTGAAGCTTTCTTT. Its translation: CSVTGQGVTNTEAFF. V is TRBV29-1 and J is TRBJ1-1, with 8 positions matching TRBD1. The germline V gene encodes CDR1 SQVTM and CDR2 ANQGSEA. Trimming cost V 5 bases and J 1 base; bases outside gene matches: 9. The CDR3 is 15 residues long.

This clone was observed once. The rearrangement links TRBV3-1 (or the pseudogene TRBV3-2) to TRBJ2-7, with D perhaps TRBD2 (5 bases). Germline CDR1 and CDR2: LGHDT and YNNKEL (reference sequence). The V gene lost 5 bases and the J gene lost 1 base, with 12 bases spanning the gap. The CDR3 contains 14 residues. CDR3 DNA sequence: TGTGCCAGCAGCGCGCCTAGCCTTTCCTACGAGCAGTACTTC. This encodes CASSAPSLSYEQYF.

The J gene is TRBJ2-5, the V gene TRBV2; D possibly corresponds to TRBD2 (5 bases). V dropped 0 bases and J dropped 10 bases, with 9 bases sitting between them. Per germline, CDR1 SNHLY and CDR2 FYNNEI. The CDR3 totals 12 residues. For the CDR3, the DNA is TGTGCCAGCAGTGAAGCGGCAGAGGGCCAGTACTTC. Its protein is CASSEAAEGQYF.

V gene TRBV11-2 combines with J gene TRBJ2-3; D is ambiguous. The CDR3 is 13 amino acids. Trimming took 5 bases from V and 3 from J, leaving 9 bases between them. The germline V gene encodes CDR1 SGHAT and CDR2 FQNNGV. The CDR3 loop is CASSRTTTDTQYF. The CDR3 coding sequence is TGTGCCAGCAGCCGTACTACAACAGATACGCAGTATTTT.

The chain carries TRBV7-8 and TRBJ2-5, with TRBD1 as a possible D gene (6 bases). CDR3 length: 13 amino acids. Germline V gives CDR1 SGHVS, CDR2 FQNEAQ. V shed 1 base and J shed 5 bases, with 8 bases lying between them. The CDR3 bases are TGTGCCAGCAGCTTAGGACAGGTGGAGACCCAGTACTTC. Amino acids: CASSLGQVETQYF.